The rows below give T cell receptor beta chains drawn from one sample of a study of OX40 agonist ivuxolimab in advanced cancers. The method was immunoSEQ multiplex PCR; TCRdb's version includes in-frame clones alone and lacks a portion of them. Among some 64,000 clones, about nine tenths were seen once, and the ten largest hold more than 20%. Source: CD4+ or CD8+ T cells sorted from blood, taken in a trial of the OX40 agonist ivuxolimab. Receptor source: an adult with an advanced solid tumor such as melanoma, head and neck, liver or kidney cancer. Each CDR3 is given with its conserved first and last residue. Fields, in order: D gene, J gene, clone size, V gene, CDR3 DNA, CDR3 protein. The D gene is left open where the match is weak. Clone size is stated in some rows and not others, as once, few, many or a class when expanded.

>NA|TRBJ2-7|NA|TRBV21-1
TGTGCCAGCAGCAAAGGCGGGAGCTGTTCTGTCGAGCAGTACTTC
CASSKGGSCSVEQYF
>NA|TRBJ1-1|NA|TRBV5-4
TGTGCCAGTAGCTTCAAAGTTAAGGGTGGCACTGAAGCTTTCTTT
CASSFKVKGGTEAFF
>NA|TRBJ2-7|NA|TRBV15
TGTGCCACCAGCAGTGGGGGTACTTACGAGCAGTACTTC
CATSSGGTYEQYF
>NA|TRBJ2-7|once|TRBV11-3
TGTGCCAGCAGCTTAGAAGGGGAACGGGCCAGAAATGGCGAGCAGTACTTC
CASSLEGERARNGEQYF
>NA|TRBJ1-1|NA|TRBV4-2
TGTGCCAGCAGCCAAGTCGTCCCGGACTCCCCACGGTCTGAAGCTTTCTTT
CASSQVVPDSPRSEAFF
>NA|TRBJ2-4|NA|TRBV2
TGTGCCAGCAGTGCTCTCGAGGGAACTTGGGCCAAAAACATTCAGTACTTC
CASSALEGTWAKNIQYF
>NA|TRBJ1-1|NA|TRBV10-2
TGCGCCAGCAGTAAGCCCTTTGGGGGTCTCACTGAAGCTTTCTTT
CASSKPFGGLTEAFF
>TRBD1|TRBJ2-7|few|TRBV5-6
TGTGCCAGCAGGGGTGAGGGGGCGGAAGAGCAGTACTTC
CASRGEGAEEQYF
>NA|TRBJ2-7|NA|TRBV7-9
TGTGCCAGCCGCCGTGGGTACGAGCAGTACTTC
CASRRGYEQYF
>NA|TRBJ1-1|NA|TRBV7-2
TGTGCCAGCAGCTTAGGGGGGGACACTGAAGCTTTCTTT
CASSLGGDTEAFF
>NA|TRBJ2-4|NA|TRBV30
TGTGCCTGGAGTGTACTTGGGGGTTTGGCGCAAAAAAACATTCAGTACTTC
CAWSVLGGLAQKNIQYF
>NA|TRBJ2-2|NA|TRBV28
TGTGCCAGCAGTTTCCCACGGGACACCGGCTCGGGGGAGCTGTTTTTT
CASSFPRDTGSGELFF
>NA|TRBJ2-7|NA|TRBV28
TGTGCCAGCAGTTTCTCTCTCGAGCAGTACTTC
CASSFSLEQYF
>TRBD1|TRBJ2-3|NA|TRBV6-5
TGTGCCAGCAGTTACCGACAGGGGGGCACAGATACGCAGTATTTT
CASSYRQGGTDTQYF
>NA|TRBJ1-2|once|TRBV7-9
TGTGCCAGCAGCCCTGGGTCCCTCTCTCTTGTCTATGGCTACACCTTC
CASSPGSLSLVYGYTF
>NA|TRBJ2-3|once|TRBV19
TGTGCCAGTAGTGATGGTGGCCACCTCTTACCCACAGATACGCAGTATTTT
CASSDGGHLLPTDTQYF
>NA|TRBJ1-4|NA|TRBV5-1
TGCGCCAGCAGCGAGCGGGACACATGGGGTGAAAAACTGTTTTTT
CASSERDTWGEKLFF
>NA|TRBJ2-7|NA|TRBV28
TGTGCCAGCAGTTTAGTTGCCCGCTCCTACGAGCAGTACTTC
CASSLVARSYEQYF
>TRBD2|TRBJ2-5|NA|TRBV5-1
TGCGCCAGCAGTCTGAGACTAGCGGGAGGAGGCCCCCAAGAGACCCAGTACTTC
CASSLRLAGGGPQETQYF
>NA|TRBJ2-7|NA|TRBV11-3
TGTGCCAGCAGCTTAGGGGGAATCTACGAGCAGTACTTC
CASSLGGIYEQYF